This T cell receptor beta chain was retrieved from a study of CD8+CD57+ T cells in acquired aplastic anemia. Profiling that covered TCR beta VDJ and CDR3 relied on genomic DNA as its template. TCRdb re-analysed the reads in MiXCR, keeping a single row per CDR3 protein. The table has 150,000 or so distinct CDR3 sequences, roughly 49% seen once. This clonotype has a handful of counts. What it binds is unknown. Findings and limits, study-wide: No significant difference in CD8+ Simpson's diversity was found between patients and controls.

Individuals selected for sequencing had exhibited CD8+CD57+ cell expansion on flow cytometry. The CDR3 runs 12 residues. V shed 5 bases and J shed 4 bases, with 9 bases lying between them. Germline assignment: CDR1 MNHEY and CDR2 SVGAGI. This chain links TRBV6-5 with TRBJ2-7, with D tentatively TRBD2 (5 bases). The sequenced material came from sorted CD4+, CD8+, or CD8+CD57+ T cells (not recorded which) from PBMCs. The source of this sequence is a human donor with aplastic anemia. The CDR3 protein is CASSPPGYEQYF. The DNA of the CDR3 is TGTGCCAGCAGTCCCCCGGGGTACGAGCAGTACTTC.